This paragraph covers one TCR beta chain sequence. Its specificity is not known. Germline-derived CDR1 and CDR2 are LNHNV and YYDKDF (reference sequence). V was trimmed by 1 base and J by 8 bases, leaving 15 bases between them. CDR3 size: 15 residues. The data stem from a study of persistence of HIV-infected CD4 T cells. The overall study: Donors were ART-treated; their CMV- and Gag-responding CD4+ T cells were isolated.

This was the immunoSEQ version 4 assay in survey mode. This table comes from immunoSEQ multiplex PCR, and its TCRdb copy is limited to in-frame clones, with some not included. The top ten clones hold less than 3% of a sample with 45,000 to 55,000 clones, around 72% of them seen once. Notes on the study in general: Antigen-responding cells were enriched for degenerate expanded CDR3beta sequences.

The stimulus was lysate of CMV-infected fibroblasts, around 10 ug/mL. CD40L-negative CD69-negative CD45RO-high memory CD4+ T cells were sorted as populations depleted of antigen-responding cells. Undetectable plasma HIV-1 RNA below 50 copies/mL lasted at least 4 years. For approximately 17 hours, CD8-depleted PBMCs received anti-CD28/CD49d costimulation, a CD40-blocking antibody and enfuvirtide. The origin of this receptor is an adult man with HIV who was CMV-seropositive. V gene TRBV15 combines with J gene TRBJ2-1, with a tentative D call TRBD1 (5 bases). This sample comprised CD4+ T cells sorted from PBMCs after approximately 20-hour stimulation, obtained from a patient who received antiretroviral therapy. Here the CDR3 reads CATSRAPGNRDEQFF. The CDR3 DNA reads TGTGCCACCAGCAGAGCCCCAGGGAACCGGGATGAGCAGTTCTTC.